The clone carrying this T cell receptor (beta chain) was seen a handful of times. The antigen is not known. CDR3 size: 15 residues. V gave up 5 bases and J gave up 7 bases; unmatched junction bases: 11. Germline V CDR1 and CDR2: MNHEY, SVGEGT. This sample is drawn from a study of T cell responses to AZD1222 COVID-19 vaccine. General study results and limits: There were vaccine-associated CD4 TCRs across spike, dominant at 160-218 and 743-854.

Assay: immunoSEQ multiplex PCR; the TCRdb copy retains only in-frame clones and omits some. The table includes 95,000 to 130,000 clones, about 90% detected once. The TCR comes from an adult in good health. Sequenced here: peripheral blood, sampled on day 0 of AZD1222 vaccination. The chain combines TRBV6-2 or TRBV6-3 with TRBJ1-5; 7 bases are a match to TRBD1. The DNA for the CDR3 is TGTGCCAGCAGTGCCCTCCGACAGGGCTTCCAGCCCCAGCATTTT. Translating gives CASSALRQGFQPQHF.